This T cell receptor (beta chain) was recovered during a study of T cell responses to AZD1222 COVID-19 vaccine. Regarding the study as a whole: Sampling that yielded the repertoires occurred only after the peak T cell response.

This CDR3 has 16 residues. The germline gives CDR1 ENHRY, CDR2 SYGVKD. The V gene lost 4 bases and the J gene lost 7 bases, with 23 bases spanning the gap. Note on this clone: Its antigen is not known.

Libraries were prepared by immunoSEQ multiplex PCR; TCRdb keeps only in-frame clonotypes and omits some of them. Seen here are more than 85,000 clones, about 88% observed once, and the top ten hold approximately 15%. This chain uses TRBV10-3 with TRBJ2-7; D is perhaps TRBD1 (7 bases). This sequence was found in an adult in good health. The source was peripheral blood, collected on day 0 of AZD1222 vaccination. CDR3 DNA: TGTGCCATCAGTGCGGCTCCCCGAGGGGGCGCGGGGGAGCAGTACTTC. It yields the protein CAISAAPRGGAGEQYF.